This entry lists 14 T cell receptor beta chains sequenced from one sample in a study of control samples from healthy donors and cancer patients. The assay was immunoSEQ multiplex PCR, and TCRdb's table has in-frame clones only and misses some. There are fewer than 120,000 clones in the sample; roughly 90% occur only once, and around 3.5% lies in the top ten. Sequences were obtained from PBMCs. All receptors come from an older woman with lung cancer.

The chain couples TRBV19 to TRBJ2-5, with D perhaps given as TRBD1 or TRBD2 (6 bases each). The CDR3 is 13 residues long. V was pared by 4 bases and J by 5 bases, with 11 bases between. Per the germline V gene, CDR1 is LNHDA and CDR2 is SQIVND (reference sequence). The DNA for the CDR3 is TGTGCCAGTAGTACCGGGGGCAGGGAGACCCAGTACTTC. Protein sequence: CASSTGGRETQYF.

In this sample, this clone turned up a few times. The rearrangement links TRBV14 to TRBJ2-5, with D perhaps TRBD2 (5 bases). Trimming pared 1 base from V and 8 bases from J, leaving 11 bases between. There are 13 residues in the CDR3. Per germline, CDR1 SGHDN and CDR2 FVKESK. The CDR3 region has the DNA TGTGCCAGCAGCCAAGGGGGAGCTGGTACCCAGTACTTC. This codes for CASSQGGAGTQYF.

This clone has a handful of counts. The V gene is TRBV7-8, the J gene TRBJ1-5, with D possibly matching TRBD1 (5 bases). The germline V and J ends were trimmed by 1 base and 9 bases, with 13 bases remaining between them. Per the germline V gene, CDR1 is SGHVS and CDR2 is FQNEAQ. The CDR3 length is 14 residues. CDR3 sequence reads: CASSLGRDLGPQHF. For the CDR3, the DNA is TGTGCCAGCAGCTTAGGCAGGGATCTGGGGCCCCAGCATTTT.

The chain is built from TRBV11-2 and TRBJ1-2; D unclear. The germline V and J ends were trimmed by 5 bases and 6 bases, with 10 bases remaining between them. CDR3 length equals 12 residues. Per germline, CDR1 SGHAT and CDR2 FQNNGV. CDR3 in DNA: TGTGCCAGCAGCCGCGACCAGCATGGCTACACCTTC. It yields the protein CASSRDQHGYTF.

The rearrangement uses TRBV5-5 and TRBJ1-6; 7 nucleotides align to TRBD1. Germline V gene sequence: CDR1 SGHKS, CDR2 YYEKEE (reference sequence). The CDR3 runs 16 residues. Trimming removed 2 bases from V and 2 bases from J; junction bases left unmatched: 4. In nucleotides, the CDR3 is TGTGCCAGCAGCTTCGACGACAGGGCCTATAATTCACCCCTCCACTTT. Its translation: CASSFDDRAYNSPLHF.

The sample holds a few counts of this clone. The chain joins TRBV28 to TRBJ2-7; TRBD2 matches 10 bases. This CDR3 contains 16 residues. J was trimmed by 2 bases and V by 7 bases; bases with no gene match: 11. CDR1 and CDR2 from the germline V gene are MDHEN and SYDVKM. CDR3 loop: CASKPGWTSGTYEQYF. DNA of the CDR3: TGTGCCAGCAAACCCGGATGGACTAGCGGTACCTACGAGCAGTACTTC.

This clone was seen once. The CDR3 nucleotides are TGTGCCAGCAGCCCCACTGAGCAGGGGGCGTATGGTGAGCAGTTCTTC. Protein: CASSPTEQGAYGEQFF. The chain combines TRBV3-1 (or the pseudogene TRBV3-2) with TRBJ2-1; 8 bases agree with TRBD1. This CDR3 region has 16 residues. V lost 4 bases, J lost 9 bases, and 14 bases stayed unmatched. The germline V gene encodes CDR1 LGHDT and CDR2 YNNKEL (reference sequence).

V is TRBV27 and J is TRBJ2-6; perhaps TRBD1 as D (6 bases). Trimming pared 1 base from V and 0 bases from J, leaving 13 bases between. The CDR3 contains 18 residues. Germline V gene lookup returns CDR1 MNHEY and CDR2 SMNVEV (reference sequence). The CDR3 DNA follows: TGTGCCAGCAGTTTATACCAGGGGCTCAGCTCTGGGGCCAACGTCCTGACTTTC. It specifies CASSLYQGLSSGANVLTF.

The V call is TRBV3-1 (or the pseudogene TRBV3-2), the J call TRBJ1-1; D uncertain. Trimming took off 5 bases at V and 1 base at J, with 14 bases between the two ends. The length of the CDR3 is 15 residues. Germline V gene sequence: CDR1 LGHDT, CDR2 YNNKEL (reference sequence). The CDR3 loop is CASSTHLIANTEAFF. CDR3 nucleotides: TGTGCCAGCAGCACGCACTTGATAGCGAACACTGAAGCTTTCTTT.

V usage is TRBV7-3 and J usage is TRBJ1-1; D is uncertain. The V end was cut by 4 bases, the J end by 2 bases, with 11 bases between. The CDR3 consists of 14 residues. Germline CDR1 is SGHTA and CDR2 is FQGTGA. The CDR3, as DNA: TGTGCCAGCAGCTCCATGGGAGGAAACACTGAAGCTTTCTTT. As protein: CASSSMGGNTEAFF.

The chain uses TRBV6-6 and TRBJ2-2; D ambiguous. The germline V gene encodes CDR1 MNHNY and CDR2 SVGAGI (reference sequence). This CDR3 region has 11 residues. V was clipped by 7 bases and J by 4 bases, with 4 bases between them. CDR3 protein: CASIRTGELFF. The CDR3 nucleotides read TGTGCCAGCATACGCACCGGGGAGCTGTTTTTT.

V is TRBV7-6 and J is TRBJ2-1, with a possible D match to TRBD2 (6 bases). This CDR3 region has 13 residues. The V end was cut by 0 bases, the J end by 6 bases, with 6 bases between. Per germline, CDR1 SGHVS and CDR2 FNYEAQ. DNA of the CDR3: TGTGCCAGCAGCTTAGCGGGGGGCAATGAGCAGTTCTTC. Its translation is CASSLAGGNEQFF.

The rearrangement uses TRBV6-1 and TRBJ2-2; possibly TRBD1 for D (5 bases). Germline lookup yields CDR1 MNHNS and CDR2 SASEGT. The CDR3 contains 16 residues. The V end was cut by 4 bases, the J end by 0 bases, with 12 bases between. CDR3 sequence reads: CASSAFRTTNTGELFF. The CDR3 nucleotides are TGTGCCAGCAGTGCGTTTCGGACAACGAACACCGGGGAGCTGTTTTTT.

This chain connects TRBV6-6 to TRBJ2-6; D possibly corresponds to TRBD2 (5 bases). Germline V gene sequence: CDR1 MNHNY, CDR2 SVGAGI (reference sequence). V lost 4 bases to trimming and J lost 0 bases, with 7 bases between them. The CDR3 spans 15 residues. In DNA form, the CDR3 reads TGTGCCAGCAGTTTGGGGAGCTCTGGGGCCAACGTCCTGACTTTC. It encodes CASSLGSSGANVLTF.